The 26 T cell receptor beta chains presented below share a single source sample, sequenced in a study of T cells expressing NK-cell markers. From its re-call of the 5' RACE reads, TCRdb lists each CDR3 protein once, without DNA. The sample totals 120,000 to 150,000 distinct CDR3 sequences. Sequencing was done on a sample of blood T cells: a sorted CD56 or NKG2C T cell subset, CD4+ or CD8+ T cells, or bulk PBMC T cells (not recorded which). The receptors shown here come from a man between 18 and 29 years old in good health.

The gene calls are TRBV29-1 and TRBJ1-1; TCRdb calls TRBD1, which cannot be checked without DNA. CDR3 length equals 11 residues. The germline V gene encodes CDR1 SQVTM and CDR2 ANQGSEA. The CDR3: CSHGTGPEAFF.

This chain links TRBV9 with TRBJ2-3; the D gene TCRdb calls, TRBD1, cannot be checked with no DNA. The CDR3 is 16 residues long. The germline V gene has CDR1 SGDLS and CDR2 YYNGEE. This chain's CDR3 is CASSPEGGGPSDTQYF.

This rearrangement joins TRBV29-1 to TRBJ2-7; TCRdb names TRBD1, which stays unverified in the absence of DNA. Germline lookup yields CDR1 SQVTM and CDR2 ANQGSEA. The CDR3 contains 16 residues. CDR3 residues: CSVEVLGGENAYEQYF.

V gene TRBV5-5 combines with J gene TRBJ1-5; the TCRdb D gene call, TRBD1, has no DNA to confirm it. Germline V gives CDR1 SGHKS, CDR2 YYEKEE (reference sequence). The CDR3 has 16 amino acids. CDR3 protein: CASSLDGANNNQPQHF.

The CDR3 protein is CASSFKGIEPQHF. V gene TRBV5-1 combines with J gene TRBJ1-5; TCRdb lists TRBD1, though no DNA is available to test this call. Germline lookup yields CDR1 SGHRS and CDR2 YFSETQ. This CDR3 is 13 amino acids long.

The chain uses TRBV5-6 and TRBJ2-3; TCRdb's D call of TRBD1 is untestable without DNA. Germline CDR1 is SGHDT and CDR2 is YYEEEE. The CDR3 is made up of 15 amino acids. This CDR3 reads CASTPTGTSADTQYF.

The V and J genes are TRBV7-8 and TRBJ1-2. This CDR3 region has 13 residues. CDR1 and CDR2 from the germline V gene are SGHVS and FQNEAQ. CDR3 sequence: CASSLETNYGYTF.

The chain's CDR3 is CASSVEHGELFF. The chain carries TRBV9 and TRBJ2-2. This CDR3 contains 12 residues. Germline V CDR1 and CDR2: SGDLS, YYNGEE.

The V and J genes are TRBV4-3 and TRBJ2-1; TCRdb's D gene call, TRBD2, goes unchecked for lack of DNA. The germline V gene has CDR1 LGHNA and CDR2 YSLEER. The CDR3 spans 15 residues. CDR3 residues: CASRRTSGAYNEQFF.

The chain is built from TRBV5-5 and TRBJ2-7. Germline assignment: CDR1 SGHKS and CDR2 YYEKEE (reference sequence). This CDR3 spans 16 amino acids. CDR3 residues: CASSLASYRSSYEQYF.

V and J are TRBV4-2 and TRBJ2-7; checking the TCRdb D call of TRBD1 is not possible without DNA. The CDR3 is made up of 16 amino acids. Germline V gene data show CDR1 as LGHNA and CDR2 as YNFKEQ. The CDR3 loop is CASSQDPQGRTGEQYF.

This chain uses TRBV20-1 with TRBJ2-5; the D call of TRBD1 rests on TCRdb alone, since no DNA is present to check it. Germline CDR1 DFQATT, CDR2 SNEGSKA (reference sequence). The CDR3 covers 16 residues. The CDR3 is CSATVSGTPGVETQYF.

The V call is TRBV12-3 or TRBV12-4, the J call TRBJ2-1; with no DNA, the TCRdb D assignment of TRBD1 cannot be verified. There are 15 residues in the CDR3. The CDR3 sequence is CASSFGQGGYNEQFF.

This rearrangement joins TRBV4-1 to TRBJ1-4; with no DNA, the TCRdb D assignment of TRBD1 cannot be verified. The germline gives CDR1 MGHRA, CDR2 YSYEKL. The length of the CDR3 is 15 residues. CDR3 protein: CASSTTGTRDEKLFF.

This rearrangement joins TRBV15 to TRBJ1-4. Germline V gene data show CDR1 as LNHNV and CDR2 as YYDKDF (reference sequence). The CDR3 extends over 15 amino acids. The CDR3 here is CATSRDLAGNEKLFF.

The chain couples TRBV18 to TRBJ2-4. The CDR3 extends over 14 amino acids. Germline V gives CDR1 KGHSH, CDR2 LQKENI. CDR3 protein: CASSPSADKNIQYF.

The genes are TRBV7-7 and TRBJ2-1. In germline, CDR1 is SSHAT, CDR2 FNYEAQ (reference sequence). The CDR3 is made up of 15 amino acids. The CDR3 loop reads CASSPTSWTYNEQFF.

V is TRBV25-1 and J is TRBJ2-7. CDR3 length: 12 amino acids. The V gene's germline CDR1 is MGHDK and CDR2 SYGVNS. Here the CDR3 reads CASYTDPYEQYF.

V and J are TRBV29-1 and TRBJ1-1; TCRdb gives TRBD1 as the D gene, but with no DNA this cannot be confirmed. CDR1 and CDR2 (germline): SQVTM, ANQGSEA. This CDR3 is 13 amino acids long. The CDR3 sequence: CSVVVQGNTEAFF.

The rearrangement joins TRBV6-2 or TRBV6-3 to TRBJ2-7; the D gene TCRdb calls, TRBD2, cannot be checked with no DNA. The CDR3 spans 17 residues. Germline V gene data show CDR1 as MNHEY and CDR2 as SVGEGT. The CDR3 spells CASSQILAGGSSYEQYF.

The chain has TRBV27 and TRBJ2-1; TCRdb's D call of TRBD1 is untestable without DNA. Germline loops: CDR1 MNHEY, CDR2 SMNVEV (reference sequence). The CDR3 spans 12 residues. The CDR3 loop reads CASQLGAGEQFF.

This CDR3 is CASSLLASGTTAGNEQFF. The chain combines TRBV13 with TRBJ2-1; TCRdb indicates TRBD2, and absent DNA this call remains unverified. This CDR3 spans 18 amino acids. Germline V gene data show CDR1 as PRHDT and CDR2 as FYEKMQ (reference sequence).

CDR3 sequence: CASSLGNIQYF. This chain uses TRBV7-9 with TRBJ2-4. Germline lookup yields CDR1 SEHNR and CDR2 FQNEAQ (reference sequence). This CDR3 region has 11 residues.

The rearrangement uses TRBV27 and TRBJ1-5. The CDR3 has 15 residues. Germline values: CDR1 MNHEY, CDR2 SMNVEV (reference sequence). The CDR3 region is CASSLKNNGNQPQHF.

This chain's CDR3 is CASSPAGSTGELFF. This chain uses TRBV12-3 or TRBV12-4 with TRBJ2-2; TCRdb lists TRBD2, though no DNA is available to test this call. The CDR3 contains 14 residues.

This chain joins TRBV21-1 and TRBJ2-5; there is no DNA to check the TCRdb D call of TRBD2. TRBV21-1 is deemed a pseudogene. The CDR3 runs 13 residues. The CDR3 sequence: CASSNLREETQYF.